This T cell receptor beta chain was obtained from a study of blood T cells in healthy people across ages. Combining a sample-barcoded 5' primer with a J-beta primer mix, a second PCR ran for about 6 to 11 cycles. Carrying 12 random nucleotides, a template-switch adaptor labeled each individual cDNA molecule. From the 5' RACE reads, TCRdb called clonotypes with MiXCR, one entry per CDR3 protein. The repertoire holds fewer than 950,000 distinct CDR3 sequences, with approximately 53% as singletons. The source of this sequence is an older man in good health. The specimen sequenced was blood.

CDR3 residues: CSAEASGADTQYF. The CDR3 coding sequence is TGCAGTGCCGAAGCCTCTGGCGCAGATACGCAGTATTTT. The chain employs TRBV20-1 and TRBJ2-3; D not certain. Germline assignment: CDR1 DFQATT and CDR2 SNEGSKA (reference sequence). The CDR3 consists of 13 residues. V was cut by 6 bases and J by 4 bases, with 14 bases left in between.